This T cell receptor beta chain was sequenced in a study of cytomegalovirus exposure and HLA in healthy donors. Notes on the study in general: Rare sequences made up most TCRs, while some public TCRs were found in many donors. Reports indicated that the classifier achieved high specificity and sensitivity in diagnosing cytomegalovirus status. Specificity of a few CMV-associated chains for CMV antigens was verified in vitro.

Regarding this clone: Antigen specificity is unknown.

Repertoires were generated with immunoSEQ multiplex PCR, while TCRdb's copy carries only in-frame clones and drops some. The sample yields around 150,000 clones, approximately 84% seen once. Germline CDR1 SGHRS, CDR2 YFSETQ. The J segment lost 3 bases and the V segment lost 4 bases, leaving 6 bases of the junction unmatched. The CDR3 runs 15 residues. V is TRBV5-1 and J is TRBJ1-2; TRBD1 agrees at 10 bases. Specimen: PBMCs. This TCR derives from a man younger than 45 in good health and CMV-seropositive. CDR3 coding DNA: TGCGCCAGCAGCGCGGATGGACAGGGGGACTATGGCTACACCTTC. Amino acid sequence: CASSADGQGDYGYTF.